What follows describes a single TCR beta chain. Its antigen is currently unknown. This entry is derived from a study of cytotoxic CD8 clonotypes in ibrutinib-treated CLL. Study-wide background: By median roughly 74 months, roughly twelve had progressed and about 15 stayed remitted; responses had been 2 complete and about 25 partial. Response sampling took place at median about 12 months of treatment, range 6 to 36. General study points: Baseline clonality, above age-matched healthy donor levels, tracked circulating CD8+ T-cell counts. Under treatment, the uncommon public clonotypes either contracted or remained stable.

Measured with immunoSEQ multiplex PCR; TCRdb has only the in-frame clones, and not every one. The table records 150,000 or so clones, roughly 85% of them present only once. CDR1 is MRHNA, CDR2 SNTAGT, per germline. This CDR3 spans 16 amino acids. V lost 6 bases to trimming and J lost 5 bases; unmatched junction nucleotides: 13. Sequences were derived from PBMCs, sampled after 24 months of ibrutinib treatment. The TCR was taken from a human donor with chronic lymphocytic leukemia. The chain couples TRBV6-4 to TRBJ1-1; 9 nucleotides agree with TRBD1. The CDR3 region is CASSDPTGGEGTEAFF. The CDR3 DNA reads TGTGCCAGCAGCGATCCGACAGGGGGTGAGGGGACTGAAGCTTTCTTT.